This TCR beta chain was retrieved from a study of patients and donors after allogeneic stem cell transplantation. One entry per CDR3 protein results from TCRdb running MiXCR on the RT-PCR reads. The sample includes roughly 940,000 distinct CDR3 sequences, roughly 18% seen only once; the top ten take around 6%. This TCR derives from a human donor who was either an allogeneic HSCT recipient or a stem cell or donor lymphocyte infusion donor (not recorded which). It is not recorded whose cells these are; they may come from a transplant donor. The sample comprised blood, either unsorted or a sorted T cell fraction (not recorded which).

Here the CDR3 reads CATGLAGGHEQFF. The CDR3 DNA reads as TGCGCCACCGGACTAGCGGGAGGACATGAGCAGTTCTTC. V gene TRBV5-1 combines with J gene TRBJ2-1; 14 nucleotides line up with TRBD2. CDR1 SGHRS and CDR2 YFSETQ come from the germline V gene. The CDR3 extends over 13 amino acids. Trimming cost V 9 bases and J 8 bases; bases outside gene matches: 4. Drawing the rest from reference TRBV5-1 and TRBJ2-1, the complete variable domain is KAGVTQTPRYLIKTRGQQVTLSCSPISGHRSVSWYQQTPGQGLQFLFEYFSETQRNKGNFPGRFSGRQFSNSRSEMNVSTLELGDSALYLCATGLAGGHEQFFGPGTRLTVL.